One and the same sample provided the 4 T cell receptor beta chains below, sequenced in a study of blood T cell repertoires in COVID-19. Assay used: immunoSEQ multiplex PCR; TCRdb lists only in-frame clones, some missing. The repertoire holds 400,000 or so clones, around nine tenths seen once, with roughly 1.6% in the top ten. Sequencing used peripheral blood. These receptors all stem from a woman aged 40 to 50 with COVID-19, enrolled during active disease.

This clone was counted a single time. The chain couples TRBV6-2 or TRBV6-3 to TRBJ2-2, with D possibly matching TRBD2 (6 bases). CDR3 size: 17 residues. CDR1 and CDR2 (germline): MNHEY, SVGEGT. Trimming left V 5 bases short and J 6 bases short, with 22 bases between. CDR3 residues: CASSPRDALTIPGELFF. As DNA, the CDR3 is TGTGCCAGCAGTCCGCGGGACGCACTGACAATCCCCGGGGAGCTGTTTTTT.

CDR3 DNA: TGCAGTGCTAGTCCCTATAGCGGGAGGGGTAGTAATGAGCAGTTCTTC. Translation: CSASPYSGRGSNEQFF. V usage is TRBV20-1 and J usage is TRBJ2-1; TRBD2 agrees at 11 bases. The V and J ends lost 3 bases and 7 bases, in that order; junction bases with no gene match: 11. The CDR3 spans 16 residues. The germline V gene has CDR1 DFQATT and CDR2 SNEGSKA (reference sequence).

This clone has only a few counts. V and J are TRBV28 and TRBJ1-2, with D possibly TRBD1 on 6 matching bases. V dropped 6 bases and J dropped 6 bases, with 14 bases sitting between them. Per germline, CDR1 MDHEN and CDR2 SYDVKM. There are 13 residues in the CDR3. CDR3 amino acids: CASRGGARDGYTF. DNA for the CDR3: TGTGCCAGCAGGGGGGGGGCGCGTGATGGCTACACCTTC.

The chain combines TRBV15 with TRBJ2-7; maybe TRBD1 (6 bases). CDR1 LNHNV and CDR2 YYDKDF come from the germline V gene (reference sequence). This CDR3 contains 14 residues. Trimming shortened V by 0 bases and J by 4 bases, and 10 bases separated the two germline ends. The DNA of the CDR3 is TGTGCCACCAGCAGAGAGAGGACAGTTTACGAGCAGTACTTC. Amino acid sequence: CATSRERTVYEQYF.